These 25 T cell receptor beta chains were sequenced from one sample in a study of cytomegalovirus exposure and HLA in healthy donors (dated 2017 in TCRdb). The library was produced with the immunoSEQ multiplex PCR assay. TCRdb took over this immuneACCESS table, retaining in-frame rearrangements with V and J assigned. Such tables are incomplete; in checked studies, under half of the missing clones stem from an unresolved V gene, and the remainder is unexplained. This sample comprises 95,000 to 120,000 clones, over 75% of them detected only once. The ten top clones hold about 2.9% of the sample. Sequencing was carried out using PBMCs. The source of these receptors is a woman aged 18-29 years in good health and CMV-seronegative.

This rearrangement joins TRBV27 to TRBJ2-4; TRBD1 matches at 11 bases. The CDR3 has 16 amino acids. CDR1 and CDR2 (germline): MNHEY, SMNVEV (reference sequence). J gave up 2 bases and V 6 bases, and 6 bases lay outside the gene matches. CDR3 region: CASSPGQGASKNIQYF. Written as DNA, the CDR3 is TGTGCCAGCAGCCCAGGACAGGGGGCTTCCAAAAACATTCAGTACTTC.

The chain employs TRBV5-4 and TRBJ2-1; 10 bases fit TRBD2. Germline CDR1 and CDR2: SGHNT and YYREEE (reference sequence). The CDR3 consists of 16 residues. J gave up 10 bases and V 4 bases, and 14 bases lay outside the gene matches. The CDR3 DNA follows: TGTGCCAGCAGCCCAACTACTAGCGGGGCCCGGGAGGAGCAGTTCTTC. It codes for CASSPTTSGAREEQFF.

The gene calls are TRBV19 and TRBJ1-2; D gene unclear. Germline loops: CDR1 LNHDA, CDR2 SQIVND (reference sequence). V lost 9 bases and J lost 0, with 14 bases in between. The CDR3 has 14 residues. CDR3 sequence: CASEEYEANYGYTF. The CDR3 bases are TGTGCCAGCGAGGAGTACGAGGCTAACTATGGCTACACCTTC. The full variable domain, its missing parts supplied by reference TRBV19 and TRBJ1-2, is DGGITQSPKYLFRKEGQNVTLSCEQNLNHDAMYWYRQDPGQGLRLIYYSQIVNDFQKGDIAEGYSVSREKKESFPLTVTSAQKNPTAFYLCASEEYEANYGYTFGSGTRLTVV.

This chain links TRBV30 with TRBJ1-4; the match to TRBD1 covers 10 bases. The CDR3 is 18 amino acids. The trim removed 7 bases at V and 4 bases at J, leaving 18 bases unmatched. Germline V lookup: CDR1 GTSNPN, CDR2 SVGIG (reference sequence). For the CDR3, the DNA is TGTGCCTTAGAATCGCCGGGACAGGGGCTTGGGGGTAATGAAAAACTGTTTTTT. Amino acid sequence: CALESPGQGLGGNEKLFF.

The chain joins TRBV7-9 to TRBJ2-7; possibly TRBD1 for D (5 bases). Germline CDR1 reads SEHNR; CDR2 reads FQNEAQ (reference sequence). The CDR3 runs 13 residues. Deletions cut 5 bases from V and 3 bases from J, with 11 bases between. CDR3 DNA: TGTGCCAGCAGCCTCAGGGTTGGCTACGAGCAGTACTTC. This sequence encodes CASSLRVGYEQYF.

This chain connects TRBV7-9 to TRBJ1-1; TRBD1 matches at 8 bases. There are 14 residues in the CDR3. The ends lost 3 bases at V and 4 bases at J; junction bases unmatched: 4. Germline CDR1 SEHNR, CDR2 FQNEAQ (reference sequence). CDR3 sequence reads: CASSLQGAVTEAFF. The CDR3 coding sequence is TGTGCCAGCAGCTTGCAGGGGGCAGTCACTGAAGCTTTCTTT.

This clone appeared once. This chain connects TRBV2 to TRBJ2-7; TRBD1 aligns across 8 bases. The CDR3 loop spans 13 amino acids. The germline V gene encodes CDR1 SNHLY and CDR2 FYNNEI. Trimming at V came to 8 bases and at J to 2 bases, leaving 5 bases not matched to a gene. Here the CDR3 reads CASCRGLAYEQYF. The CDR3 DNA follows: TGTGCCAGCTGCAGGGGGCTTGCCTACGAGCAGTACTTC.

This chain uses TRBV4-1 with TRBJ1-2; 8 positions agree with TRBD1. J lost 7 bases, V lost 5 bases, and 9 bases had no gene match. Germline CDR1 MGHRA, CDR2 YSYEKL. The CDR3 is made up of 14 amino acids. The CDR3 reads CASSSPGTGTGYTF. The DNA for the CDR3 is TGCGCCAGCAGCTCACCCGGGACAGGAACTGGCTACACCTTC.

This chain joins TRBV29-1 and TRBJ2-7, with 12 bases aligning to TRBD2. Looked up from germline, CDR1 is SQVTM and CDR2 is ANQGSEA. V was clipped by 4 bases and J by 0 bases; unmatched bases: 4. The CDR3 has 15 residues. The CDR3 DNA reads TGCAGCGTTGGCAGACTAGCGGGGGACTCCTACGAGCAGTACTTC. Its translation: CSVGRLAGDSYEQYF.

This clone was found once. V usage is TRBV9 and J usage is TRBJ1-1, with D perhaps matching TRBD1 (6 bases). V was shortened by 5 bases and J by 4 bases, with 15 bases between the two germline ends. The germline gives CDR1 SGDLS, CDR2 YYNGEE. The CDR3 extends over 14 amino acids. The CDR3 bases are TGTGCCAGCAGTAAACAGGGCTTTGGCACTGAAGCTTTCTTT. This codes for CASSKQGFGTEAFF. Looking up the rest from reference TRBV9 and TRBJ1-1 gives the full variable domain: DSGVTQTPKHLITATGQRVTLRCSPRSGDLSVYWYQQSLDQGLQFLIQYYNGEERAKGNILERFSAQQFPDLHSELNLSSLELGDSALYFCASSKQGFGTEAFFGQGTRLTVV.

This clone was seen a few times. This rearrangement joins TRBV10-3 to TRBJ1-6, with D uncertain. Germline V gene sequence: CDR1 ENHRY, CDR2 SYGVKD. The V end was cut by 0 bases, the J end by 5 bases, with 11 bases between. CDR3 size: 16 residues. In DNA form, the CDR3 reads TGTGCCATCAGTGAGTCGATTAGCCCTAATAATTCACCCCTCCACTTT. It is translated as CAISESISPNNSPLHF.

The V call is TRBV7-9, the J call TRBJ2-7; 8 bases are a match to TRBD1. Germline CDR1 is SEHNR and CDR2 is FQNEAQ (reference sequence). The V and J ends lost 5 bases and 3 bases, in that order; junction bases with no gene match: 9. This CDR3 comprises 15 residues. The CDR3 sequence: CASSRVSGQVYEQYF. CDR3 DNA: TGTGCCAGCAGCCGAGTGTCGGGACAGGTCTACGAGCAGTACTTC.

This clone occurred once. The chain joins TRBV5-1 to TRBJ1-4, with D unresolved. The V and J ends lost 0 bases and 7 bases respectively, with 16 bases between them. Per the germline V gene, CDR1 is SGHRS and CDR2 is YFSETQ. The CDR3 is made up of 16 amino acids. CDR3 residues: CASSLAAPQESEKLFF. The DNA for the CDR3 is TGCGCCAGCAGCTTGGCTGCCCCTCAAGAGAGTGAAAAACTGTTTTTT.

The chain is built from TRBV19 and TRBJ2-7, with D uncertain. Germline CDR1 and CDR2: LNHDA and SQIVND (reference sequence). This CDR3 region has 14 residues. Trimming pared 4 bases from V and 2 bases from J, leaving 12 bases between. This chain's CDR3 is CASSTPGTAYEQYF. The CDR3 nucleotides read TGTGCCAGTAGTACCCCCGGCACAGCCTACGAGCAGTACTTC.

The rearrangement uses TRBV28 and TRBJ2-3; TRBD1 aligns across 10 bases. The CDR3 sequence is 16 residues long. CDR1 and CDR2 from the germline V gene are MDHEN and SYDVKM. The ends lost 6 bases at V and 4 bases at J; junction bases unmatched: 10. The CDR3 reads CASRTRDRGGPDTQYF. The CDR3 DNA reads TGTGCCAGCAGAACACGGGACAGGGGTGGTCCAGATACGCAGTATTTT.

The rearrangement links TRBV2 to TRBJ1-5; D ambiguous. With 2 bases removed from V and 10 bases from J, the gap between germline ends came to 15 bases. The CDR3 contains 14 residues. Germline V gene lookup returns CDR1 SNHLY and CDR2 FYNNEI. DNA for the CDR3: TGTGCCAGCAGTGAAACAACCACCTCGGGACCCCAGCATTTT. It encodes CASSETTTSGPQHF.

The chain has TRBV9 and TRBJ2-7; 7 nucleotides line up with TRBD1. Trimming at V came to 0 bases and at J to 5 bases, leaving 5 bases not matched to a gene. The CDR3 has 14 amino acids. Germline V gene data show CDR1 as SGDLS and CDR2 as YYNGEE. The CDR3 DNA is TGTGCCAGCAGCGTAGGAGACAGGGTCCACGAGCAGTACTTC. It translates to CASSVGDRVHEQYF.

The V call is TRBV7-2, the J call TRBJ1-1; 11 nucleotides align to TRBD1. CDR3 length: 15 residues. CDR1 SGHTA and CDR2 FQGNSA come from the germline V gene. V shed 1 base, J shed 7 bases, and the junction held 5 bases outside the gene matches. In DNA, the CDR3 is TGTGCCAGCAGCTTAGGGACAGGGGGCGCGGTTGAAGCTTTCTTT. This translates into CASSLGTGGAVEAFF.

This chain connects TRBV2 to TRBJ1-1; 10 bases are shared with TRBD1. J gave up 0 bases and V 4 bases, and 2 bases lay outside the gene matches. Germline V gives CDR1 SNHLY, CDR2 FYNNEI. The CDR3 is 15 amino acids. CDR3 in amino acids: CASSGGTGVNTEAFF. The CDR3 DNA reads TGTGCCAGCAGTGGGGGGACAGGGGTGAACACTGAAGCTTTCTTT. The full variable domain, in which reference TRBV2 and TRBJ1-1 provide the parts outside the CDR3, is EPEVTQTPSHQVTQMGQEVILRCVPISNHLYFYWYRQILGQKVEFLVSFYNNEISEKSEIFDDQFSVERPDGSNFTLKIRSTKLEDSAMYFCASSGGTGVNTEAFFGQGTRLTVV.

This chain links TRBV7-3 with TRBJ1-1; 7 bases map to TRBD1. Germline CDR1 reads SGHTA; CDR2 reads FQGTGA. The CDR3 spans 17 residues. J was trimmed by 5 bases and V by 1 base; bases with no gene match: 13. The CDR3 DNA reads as TGTGCCAGCAGCTTAATTCCGACAGGGCGAAGAGAAACTGAAGCTTTCTTT. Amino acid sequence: CASSLIPTGRRETEAFF.

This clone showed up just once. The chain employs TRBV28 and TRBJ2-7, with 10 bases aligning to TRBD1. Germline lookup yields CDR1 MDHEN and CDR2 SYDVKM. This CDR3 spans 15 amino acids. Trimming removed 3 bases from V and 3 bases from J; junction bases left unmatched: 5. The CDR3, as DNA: TGTGCCAGCAGTTTGTCGACAGGGGGCTTCTACGAGCAGTACTTC. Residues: CASSLSTGGFYEQYF.

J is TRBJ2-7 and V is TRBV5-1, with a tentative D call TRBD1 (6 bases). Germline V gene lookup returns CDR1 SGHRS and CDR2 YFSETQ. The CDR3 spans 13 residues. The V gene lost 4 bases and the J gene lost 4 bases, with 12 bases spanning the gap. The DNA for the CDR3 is TGCGCCAGCAGCCTCCGGGACACATACGAGCAGTACTTC. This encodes CASSLRDTYEQYF.

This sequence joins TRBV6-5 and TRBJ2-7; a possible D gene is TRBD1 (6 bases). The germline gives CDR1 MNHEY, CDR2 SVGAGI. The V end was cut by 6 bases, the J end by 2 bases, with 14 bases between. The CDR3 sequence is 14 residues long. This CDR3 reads CASSSLGTTYEQYF. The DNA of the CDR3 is TGTGCCAGCAGCTCATTGGGGACAACCTACGAGCAGTACTTC.

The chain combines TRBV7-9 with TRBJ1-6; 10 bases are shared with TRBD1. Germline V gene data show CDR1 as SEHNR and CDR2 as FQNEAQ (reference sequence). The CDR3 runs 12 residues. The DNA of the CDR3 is TGTGCTTCGACCGGGACAGGGGACACCCTCCACTTT. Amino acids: CASTGTGDTLHF.

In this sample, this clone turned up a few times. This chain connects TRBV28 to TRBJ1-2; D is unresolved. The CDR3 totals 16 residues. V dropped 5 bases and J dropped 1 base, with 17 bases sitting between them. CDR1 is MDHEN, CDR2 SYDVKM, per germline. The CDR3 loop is CASSPLSGSFNYGYTF. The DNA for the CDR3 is TGTGCCAGCAGTCCCCTCTCCGGGAGCTTTAACTATGGCTACACCTTC.